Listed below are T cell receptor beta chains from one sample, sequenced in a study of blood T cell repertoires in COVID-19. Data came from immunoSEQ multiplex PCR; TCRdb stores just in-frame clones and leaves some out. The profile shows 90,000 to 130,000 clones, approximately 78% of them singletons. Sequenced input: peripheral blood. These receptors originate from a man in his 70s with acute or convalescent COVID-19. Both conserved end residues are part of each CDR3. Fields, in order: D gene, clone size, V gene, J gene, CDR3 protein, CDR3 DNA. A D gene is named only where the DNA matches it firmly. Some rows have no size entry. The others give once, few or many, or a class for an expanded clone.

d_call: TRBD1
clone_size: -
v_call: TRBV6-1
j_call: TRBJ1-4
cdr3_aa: CASSGGQGNLVNEKLFF
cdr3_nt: TGTGCCAGCAGTGGGGGACAGGGTAATCTAGTCAATGAAAAACTGTTTTTT

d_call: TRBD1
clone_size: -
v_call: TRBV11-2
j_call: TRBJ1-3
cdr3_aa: CASTATGRGRENTIYF
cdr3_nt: TGTGCCAGCACGGCGACGGGCAGGGGGCGGGAAAACACCATATATTTT

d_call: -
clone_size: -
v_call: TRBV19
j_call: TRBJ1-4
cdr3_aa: CASKRKTNEKLFF
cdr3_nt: TGTGCCAGTAAGCGGAAGACTAATGAAAAACTGTTTTTT

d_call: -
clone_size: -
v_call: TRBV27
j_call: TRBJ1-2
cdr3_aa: CASGRVGGYTF
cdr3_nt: TGTGCCAGTGGCAGGGTAGGGGGCTACACCTTC

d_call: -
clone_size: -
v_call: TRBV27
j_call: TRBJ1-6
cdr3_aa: CASNIQGPNSPLHF
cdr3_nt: TGTGCCAGCAACATCCAGGGTCCCAATTCACCCCTCCACTTT

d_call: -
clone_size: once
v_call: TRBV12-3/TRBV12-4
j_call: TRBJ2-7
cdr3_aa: CASRPTVDYEQYF
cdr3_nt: TGTGCCAGCAGACCGACAGTAGACTACGAGCAGTACTTC

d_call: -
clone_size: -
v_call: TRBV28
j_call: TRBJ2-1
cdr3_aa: CASSLFGRPAEQFF
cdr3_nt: TGTGCCAGCAGTTTATTCGGCAGGCCCGCAGAGCAGTTCTTC

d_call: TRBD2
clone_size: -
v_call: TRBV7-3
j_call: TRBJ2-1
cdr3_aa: CASSRGTSQVEQFF
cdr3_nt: TGTGCCAGCAGCCGCGGGACTAGTCAGGTTGAGCAGTTCTTC

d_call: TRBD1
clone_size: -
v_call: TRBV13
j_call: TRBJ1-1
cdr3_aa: CASSSGQGRNTEAFF
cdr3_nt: TGTGCCAGCAGCTCCGGACAGGGACGGAACACTGAAGCTTTCTTT

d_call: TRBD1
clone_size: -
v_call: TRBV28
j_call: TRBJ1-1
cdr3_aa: CAIYTGTGMKTEAFF
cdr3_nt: TGTGCCATCTATACCGGGACAGGGATGAAGACTGAAGCTTTCTTT

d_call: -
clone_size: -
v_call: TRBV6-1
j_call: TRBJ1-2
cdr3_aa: CASSEGGGIYYGYTF
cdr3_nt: TGTGCCAGCAGTGAAGGGGGGGGAATCTACTATGGCTACACCTTC

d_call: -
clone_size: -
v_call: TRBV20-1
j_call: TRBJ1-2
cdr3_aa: CSASLDYGYTF
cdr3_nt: TGCAGTGCTAGCCTAGACTACGGCTACACCTTC

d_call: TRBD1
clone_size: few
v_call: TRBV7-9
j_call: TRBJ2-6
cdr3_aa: CASSLGQGDSGANVLTF
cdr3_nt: TGTGCCAGCAGCTTAGGACAGGGTGACTCTGGGGCCAACGTCCTGACTTTC

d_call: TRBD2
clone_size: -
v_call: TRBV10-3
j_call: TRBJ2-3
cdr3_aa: CASGTSGVDTQYF
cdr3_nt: TGTGCCAGCGGGACTAGCGGGGTGGATACGCAGTATTTT

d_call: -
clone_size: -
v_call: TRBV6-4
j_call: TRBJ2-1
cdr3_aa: CASSNRNNEQFF
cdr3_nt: TGTGCCAGCAGTAACAGGAACAATGAGCAGTTCTTC

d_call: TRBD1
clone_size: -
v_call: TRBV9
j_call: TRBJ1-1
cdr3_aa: CASSVVPDRGEAFF
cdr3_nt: TGTGCCAGCAGCGTAGTTCCGGACAGGGGTGAAGCTTTCTTT

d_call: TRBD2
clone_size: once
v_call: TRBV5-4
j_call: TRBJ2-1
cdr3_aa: CASSLPSGGTPSYNEQFF
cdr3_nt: TGTGCCAGCAGCTTGCCTAGCGGGGGGACCCCTTCCTACAATGAGCAGTTCTTC

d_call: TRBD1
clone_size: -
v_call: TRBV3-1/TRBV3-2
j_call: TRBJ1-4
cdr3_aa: CASSRTGTGNEKLFF
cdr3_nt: TGTGCCAGCAGCCGAACCGGGACAGGGAATGAAAAACTGTTTTTT

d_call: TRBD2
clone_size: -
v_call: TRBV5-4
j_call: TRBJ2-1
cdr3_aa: CASSRGLAGPYNEQFF
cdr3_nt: TGTGCCAGCAGCAGGGGACTAGCGGGCCCCTACAATGAGCAGTTCTTC

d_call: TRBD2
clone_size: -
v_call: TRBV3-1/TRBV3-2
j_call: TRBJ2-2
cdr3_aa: CASSQDRGSGRSRTGELFF
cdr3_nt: TGTGCCAGCAGCCAAGATCGGGGTAGCGGGAGAAGTCGCACCGGGGAGCTGTTTTTT

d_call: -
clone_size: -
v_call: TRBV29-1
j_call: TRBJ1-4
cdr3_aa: CSVAQALNEKLFF
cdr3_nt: TGCAGCGTTGCCCAGGCACTCAATGAAAAACTGTTTTTT

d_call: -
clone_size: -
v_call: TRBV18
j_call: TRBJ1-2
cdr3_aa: CASSPRDDYGYTF
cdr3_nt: TGTGCCAGCTCACCGCGGGACGACTATGGCTACACCTTC

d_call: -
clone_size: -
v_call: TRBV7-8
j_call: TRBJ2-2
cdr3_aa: CASSLALGGPNTGELFF
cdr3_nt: TGTGCCAGCAGCTTAGCTCTCGGGGGACCGAACACCGGGGAGCTGTTTTTT

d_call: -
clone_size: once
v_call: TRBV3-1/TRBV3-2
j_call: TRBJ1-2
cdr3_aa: CASSRAQGGYTF
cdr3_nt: TGTGCCAGCAGCCGGGCCCAAGGTGGCTACACCTTC

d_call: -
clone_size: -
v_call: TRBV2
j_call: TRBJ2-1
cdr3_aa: CASSGVGRNEQFF
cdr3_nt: TGTGCCAGCAGTGGGGTTGGGCGTAATGAGCAGTTCTTC

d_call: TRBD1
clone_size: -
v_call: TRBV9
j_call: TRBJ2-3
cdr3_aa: CASSVETGVGDTQYF
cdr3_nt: TGTGCCAGCAGCGTAGAGACAGGGGTCGGAGATACGCAGTATTTT

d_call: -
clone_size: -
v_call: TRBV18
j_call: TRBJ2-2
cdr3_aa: CASSHFKEAPTVFF
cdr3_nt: TGTGCCAGCTCACACTTCAAAGAGGCCCCCACGGTGTTTTTT

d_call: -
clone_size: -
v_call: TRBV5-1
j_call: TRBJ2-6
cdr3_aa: CASSGLVSGANVLTF
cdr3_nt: TGCGCCAGCAGCGGACTGGTCTCTGGGGCCAACGTCCTGACTTTC

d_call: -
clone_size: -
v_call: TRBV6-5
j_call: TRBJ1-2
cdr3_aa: CATKTGYDYGYTF
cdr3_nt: TGTGCCACGAAAACAGGGTATGACTATGGCTACACCTTC

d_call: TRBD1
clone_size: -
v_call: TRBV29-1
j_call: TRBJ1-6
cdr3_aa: CSVGRQGLGSSYNSPLHF
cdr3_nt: TGCAGCGTTGGAAGACAGGGCCTAGGAAGCTCCTATAATTCACCCCTCCACTTT

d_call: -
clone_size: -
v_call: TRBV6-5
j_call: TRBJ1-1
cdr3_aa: CATREGVQGTEAFF
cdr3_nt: TGTGCCACCCGGGAGGGAGTTCAGGGCACTGAAGCTTTCTTT

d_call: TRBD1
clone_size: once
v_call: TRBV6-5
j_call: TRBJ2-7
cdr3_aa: CASSSDRAYEQYF
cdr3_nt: TGTGCCAGCAGTTCGGACAGGGCATACGAGCAGTACTTC

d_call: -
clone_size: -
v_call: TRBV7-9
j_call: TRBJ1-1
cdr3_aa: CASSFQSVNTEAFF
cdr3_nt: TGTGCCAGCAGCTTTCAATCGGTGAACACTGAAGCTTTCTTT

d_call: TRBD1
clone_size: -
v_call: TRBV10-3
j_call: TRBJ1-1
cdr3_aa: CAISGNQGDTEAFF
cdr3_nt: TGTGCCATCAGTGGGAATCAGGGGGACACTGAAGCTTTCTTT

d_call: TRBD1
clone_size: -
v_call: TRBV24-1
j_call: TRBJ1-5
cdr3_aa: CATSDTTGFNQPQHF
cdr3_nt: TGTGCCACCAGTGATACGACAGGGTTCAATCAGCCCCAGCATTTT

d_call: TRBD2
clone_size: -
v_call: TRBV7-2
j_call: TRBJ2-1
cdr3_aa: CASRRGLAGYNEQFF
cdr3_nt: TGTGCCAGCAGGAGGGGGCTAGCGGGATACAATGAGCAGTTCTTC

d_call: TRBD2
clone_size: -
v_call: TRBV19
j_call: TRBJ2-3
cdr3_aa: CASSRALAGGSDTQYF
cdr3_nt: TGTGCCAGTAGTCGCGCGCTAGCGGGGGGGTCAGATACGCAGTATTTT

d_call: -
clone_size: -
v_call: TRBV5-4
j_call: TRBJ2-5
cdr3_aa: CASSLYGGPQETQYF
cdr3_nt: TGTGCCAGCAGCTTGTACGGGGGGCCCCAAGAGACCCAGTACTTC

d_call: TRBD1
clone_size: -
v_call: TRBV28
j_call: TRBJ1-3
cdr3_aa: CASRKTGTGNTIYF
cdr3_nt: TGTGCCAGCAGAAAGACAGGGACTGGAAACACCATATATTTT

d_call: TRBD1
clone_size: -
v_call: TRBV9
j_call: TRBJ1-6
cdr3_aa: CASSAGTGHSPLHF
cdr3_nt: TGTGCCAGCAGCGCTGGGACAGGCCATTCACCCCTCCACTTT

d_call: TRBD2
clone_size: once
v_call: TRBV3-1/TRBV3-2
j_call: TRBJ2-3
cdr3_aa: CASSRTSGGASTDTQYF
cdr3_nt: TGTGCCAGCAGCCGGACTAGCGGGGGGGCTAGCACAGATACGCAGTATTTT

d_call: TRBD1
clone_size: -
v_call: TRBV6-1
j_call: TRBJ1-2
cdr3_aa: CASSDVPTGIIGYTF
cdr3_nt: TGTGCCAGCAGTGATGTCCCGACAGGGATAATTGGCTACACCTTC

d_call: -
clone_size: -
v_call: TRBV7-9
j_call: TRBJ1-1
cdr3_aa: CASSSGLNTEAFF
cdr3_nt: TGTGCCAGCAGCTCGGGGTTGAACACTGAAGCTTTCTTT

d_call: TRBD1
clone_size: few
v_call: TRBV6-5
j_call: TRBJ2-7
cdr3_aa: CASSYSGQGTYEQYF
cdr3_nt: TGTGCCAGCAGTTACTCGGGACAGGGCACCTACGAGCAGTACTTC

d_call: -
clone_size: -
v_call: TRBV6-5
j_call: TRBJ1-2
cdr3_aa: CASSYLDYGYTF
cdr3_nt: TGTGCCAGCAGTTATCTCGACTATGGCTACACCTTC

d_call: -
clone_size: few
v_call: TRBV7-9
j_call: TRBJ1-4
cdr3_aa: CASSLGAGAEKLFF
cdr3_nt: TGTGCCAGCAGCTTAGGGGCAGGGGCTGAAAAACTGTTTTTT

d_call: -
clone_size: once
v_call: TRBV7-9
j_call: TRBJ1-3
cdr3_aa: CASTRAGNTIYF
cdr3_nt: TGTGCCAGCACCAGAGCTGGAAACACCATATATTTT

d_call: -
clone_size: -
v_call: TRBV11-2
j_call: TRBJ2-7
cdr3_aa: CASTSDRVGEQYF
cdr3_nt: TGTGCCAGCACCTCAGACCGGGTTGGGGAGCAGTACTTC

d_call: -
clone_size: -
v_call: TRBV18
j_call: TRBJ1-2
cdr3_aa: CASSPFEGEGYTF
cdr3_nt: TGTGCCAGCTCACCATTCGAGGGGGAAGGCTACACCTTC

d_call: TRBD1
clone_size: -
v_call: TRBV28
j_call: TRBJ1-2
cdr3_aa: CASSLTGGYGYTF
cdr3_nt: TGTGCCAGCAGTTTGACAGGGGGCTATGGCTACACCTTC